This TCR beta chain is drawn from a study of cytomegalovirus exposure and HLA in healthy donors. As to this clone: Its matching antigen is unknown.

Trimming removed 4 bases from V and 0 bases from J; junction bases left unmatched: 3. CDR1 SGHDT and CDR2 YYEEEE come from the germline V gene. The CDR3 contains 14 residues. PCR employed 60 Vbeta and 13 Jbeta primers. Assay: immunoSEQ multiplex PCR; the TCRdb copy retains only in-frame clones and omits some. The sample consists of fewer than 200,000 clones, almost 85% of them appearing once. Study-level findings and limits: In the analysis, some V segments, TRBV6-2 and TRBV6-3 included, were excluded as indistinguishable.

The sequence was obtained from a man aged 30-40 years in good health and CMV-seronegative. The rearrangement links TRBV5-6 to TRBJ1-2; 7 bases agree with TRBD1. Sequenced input: PBMCs. The DNA for the CDR3 is TGTGCCAGCAGCGGGACAGTACCTAACTATGGCTACACCTTC. Translation: CASSGTVPNYGYTF. The full variable domain, with the rest looked up from reference TRBV5-6 and TRBJ1-2, is DAGVTQSPTHLIKTRGQQVTLRCSPKSGHDTVSWYQQALGQGPQFIFQYYEEEERQRGNFPDRFSGHQFPNYSSELNVNALLLGDSALYLCASSGTVPNYGYTFGSGTRLTVV.